The rows below give T cell receptor beta chains drawn from one sample of a study of breast tumors, draining lymph nodes, adjacent tissues. From the multiplex PCR reads, TCRdb called clonotypes with MiXCR, one entry per CDR3 protein. The repertoire holds a few hundred thousand distinct CDR3 sequences, with approximately 36% as singletons. The material sequenced was axillary lymph node tissue. The receptors derive from a female donor with breast cancer. Some clones in this sample may be carry-over from other donors' samples. CDR3s include the opening cysteine and the closing phenylalanine or tryptophan. The order of the fields is D gene, V gene, J gene, clone size, CDR3 DNA, CDR3 protein. The D gene is left open where the match is weak. Some rows mark clone size as missing; the rest say once, few, many or name a class of expanded clone.

d_call: .; v_call: TRBV5-1; j_call: TRBJ2-7; clone_size: many; cdr3_nt: TGCGCCAGCAGCTTGTCGTCCAGCACCTACGAGCAGTACTTC; cdr3_aa: CASSLSSSTYEQYF
d_call: .; v_call: TRBV28; j_call: TRBJ2-3; clone_size: .; cdr3_nt: TGTGCCAGCAGTTCCCCAGATACGCAGTATTTT; cdr3_aa: CASSSPDTQYF
d_call: .; v_call: TRBV6-2/TRBV6-3; j_call: TRBJ2-7; clone_size: .; cdr3_nt: TGTGCCAGCAGTTACTTTCTCGGGGGGCCCTACGAGCAGTACTTC; cdr3_aa: CASSYFLGGPYEQYF
d_call: TRBD1; v_call: TRBV20-1; j_call: TRBJ1-6; clone_size: once; cdr3_nt: TGCAGTGCTAGAGATCAAACAGGGGGTTCACCCCTCCACTTT; cdr3_aa: CSARDQTGGSPLHF
d_call: TRBD2; v_call: TRBV12-3/TRBV12-4; j_call: TRBJ2-1; clone_size: many; cdr3_nt: TGTGCCAGCAGTTTAAGGCTAGCGGGAGGCCCCTCCTACAATGAGCAGTTCTTC; cdr3_aa: CASSLRLAGGPSYNEQFF
d_call: TRBD1; v_call: TRBV29-1; j_call: TRBJ2-7; clone_size: many; cdr3_nt: TGCAGCGTCACCGGGACAGGGAACTACGAGCAGTACTTC; cdr3_aa: CSVTGTGNYEQYF
d_call: .; v_call: TRBV5-5; j_call: TRBJ2-1; clone_size: .; cdr3_nt: TGTGCCAGCAGCTTTCAGGCAGGCTCCTACAATGAGCAGTTCTTC; cdr3_aa: CASSFQAGSYNEQFF
d_call: TRBD1; v_call: TRBV24-1; j_call: TRBJ2-7; clone_size: few; cdr3_nt: TGTGCCGCCGTCCGGGGACAGGGGGCCTACGAGCAGTACTTC; cdr3_aa: CAAVRGQGAYEQYF
d_call: .; v_call: TRBV5-1; j_call: TRBJ2-1; clone_size: .; cdr3_nt: TGCGCCAGCAGCTTGGATCCCGTAAACAATGAGCAGTTCTTC; cdr3_aa: CASSLDPVNNEQFF
d_call: .; v_call: TRBV20-1; j_call: TRBJ1-4; clone_size: many; cdr3_nt: TGCAGTGCTGTGGGAGACTTTAATGAAAAACTGTTTTTT; cdr3_aa: CSAVGDFNEKLFF
d_call: .; v_call: TRBV12-3/TRBV12-4; j_call: TRBJ2-1; clone_size: many; cdr3_nt: TGTGCCAGCAGTTTGGGCGGGGCGCGACTTTACAATGAGCAGTTCTTC; cdr3_aa: CASSLGGARLYNEQFF
d_call: .; v_call: TRBV9; j_call: TRBJ2-5; clone_size: few; cdr3_nt: TGTGCCAGCAGCGGAGGACCGTTCCAAGAGACCCAGTACTTC; cdr3_aa: CASSGGPFQETQYF
d_call: .; v_call: TRBV5-4; j_call: TRBJ1-5; clone_size: many; cdr3_nt: TGTGCCAGCAGCTTTGAGGGGAGGCCCCAGCATTTT; cdr3_aa: CASSFEGRPQHF
d_call: .; v_call: TRBV3-1; j_call: TRBJ1-2; clone_size: many; cdr3_nt: TGTGCCAGCAGCCAAGGGGGAAATGGCTACACCTTC; cdr3_aa: CASSQGGNGYTF
d_call: TRBD2; v_call: TRBV4-2; j_call: TRBJ2-3; clone_size: many; cdr3_nt: TGTGCCAGCAGCCAAGGACTAGCGGCCCCGGGTACGCAGTATTTT; cdr3_aa: CASSQGLAAPGTQYF
d_call: TRBD2; v_call: TRBV7-2; j_call: TRBJ2-3; clone_size: many; cdr3_nt: TGTGCCAGCAGCTTAGTGGCGGGGGGAGGCGGGGATACGCAGTATTTT; cdr3_aa: CASSLVAGGGGDTQYF
d_call: TRBD2; v_call: TRBV7-9; j_call: TRBJ2-7; clone_size: many; cdr3_nt: TGTGCCAGCAGCGTTGCTAGCGGGAGACACTCCTACGAGCAGTACTTC; cdr3_aa: CASSVASGRHSYEQYF